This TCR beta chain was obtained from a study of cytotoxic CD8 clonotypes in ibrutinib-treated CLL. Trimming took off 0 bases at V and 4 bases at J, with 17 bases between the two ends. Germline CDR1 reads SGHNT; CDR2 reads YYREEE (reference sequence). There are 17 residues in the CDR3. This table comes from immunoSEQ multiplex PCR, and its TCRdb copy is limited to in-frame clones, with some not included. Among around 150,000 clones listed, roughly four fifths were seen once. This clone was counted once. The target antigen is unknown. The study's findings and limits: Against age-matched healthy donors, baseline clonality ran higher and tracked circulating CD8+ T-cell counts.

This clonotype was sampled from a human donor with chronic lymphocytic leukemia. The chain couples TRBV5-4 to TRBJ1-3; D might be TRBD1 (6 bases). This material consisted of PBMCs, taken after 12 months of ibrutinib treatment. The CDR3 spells CASSLDLQGGHGNTIYF. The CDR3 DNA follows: TGTGCCAGCAGCTTGGACCTACAGGGAGGTCACGGAAACACCATATATTTT.